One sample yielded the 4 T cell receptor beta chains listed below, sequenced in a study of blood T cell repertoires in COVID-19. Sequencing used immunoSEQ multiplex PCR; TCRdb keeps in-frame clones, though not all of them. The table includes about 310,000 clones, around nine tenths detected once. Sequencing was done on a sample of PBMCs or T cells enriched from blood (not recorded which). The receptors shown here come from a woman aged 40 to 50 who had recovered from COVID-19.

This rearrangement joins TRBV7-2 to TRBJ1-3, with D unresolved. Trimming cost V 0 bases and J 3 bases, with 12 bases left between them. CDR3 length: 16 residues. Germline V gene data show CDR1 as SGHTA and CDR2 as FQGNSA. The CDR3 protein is CASSLAGSHLGNTIYF. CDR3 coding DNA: TGTGCCAGCAGCTTAGCGGGCAGCCACCTTGGAAACACCATATATTTT.

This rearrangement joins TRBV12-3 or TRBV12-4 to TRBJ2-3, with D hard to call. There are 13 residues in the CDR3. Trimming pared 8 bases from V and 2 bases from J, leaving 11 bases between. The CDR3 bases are TGTGCCAGCTCCCTTAGCCACACAGATACGCAGTATTTT. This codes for CASSLSHTDTQYF.

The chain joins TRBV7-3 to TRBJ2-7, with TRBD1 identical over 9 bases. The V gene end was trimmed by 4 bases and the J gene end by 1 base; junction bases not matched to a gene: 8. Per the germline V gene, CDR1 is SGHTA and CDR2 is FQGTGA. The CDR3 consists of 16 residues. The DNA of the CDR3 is TGTGCCAGCAGCTCTGACTCCGGGACAGGGTCCTACGAGCAGTACTTC. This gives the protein CASSSDSGTGSYEQYF.

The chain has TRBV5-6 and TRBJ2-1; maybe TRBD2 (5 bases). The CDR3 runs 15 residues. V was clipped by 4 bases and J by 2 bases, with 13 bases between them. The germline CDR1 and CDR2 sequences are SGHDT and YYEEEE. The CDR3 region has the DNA TGTGCCAGCAGCATTCGGAGGATCGCCTACAATGAGCAGTTCTTC. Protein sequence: CASSIRRIAYNEQFF.